This entry lists 16 T cell receptor beta chains sequenced from one sample in a study of shared clonotypes between healthy human individuals. Produced via immunoSEQ multiplex PCR; TCRdb's table is partial and in-frame only. The sample contains 85,000 to 100,000 clones, about 68% of which appear only once. The source material was memory CD8+ T cells sorted from blood. Documented subset: CD45RO+ cells pooled with CCR7-negative TemRA cells. All receptors come from a man under 40 in good health.

This clone was seen a few times. The chain has TRBV5-4 and TRBJ2-1; D is undetermined. The V end was cut by 0 bases, the J end by 10 bases, with 26 bases between. Germline V gene sequence: CDR1 SGHNT, CDR2 YYREEE (reference sequence). The CDR3 has 18 amino acids. CDR3 in DNA: TGTGCCAGCAGCTTGGCCGTTACGAGAACCCTCACCCCTGGAGAGCAGTTCTTC. Translated: CASSLAVTRTLTPGEQFF.

Many counts were recorded for this clone. This chain connects TRBV5-8 to TRBJ2-3, with 9 bases matching TRBD1. The trim removed 6 bases at V and 5 bases at J, leaving 13 bases unmatched. Germline values: CDR1 SGHTS, CDR2 YDEGEE. The CDR3 length is 16 residues. The CDR3 is CASNDPGQGLGDTQYF. Here the CDR3 DNA reads TGTGCCAGCAACGATCCGGGACAGGGTTTGGGAGATACGCAGTATTTT.

This clone was detected only once. J is TRBJ2-7 and V is TRBV10-3; 8 bases match TRBD1. The length of the CDR3 is 15 residues. Per germline, CDR1 ENHRY and CDR2 SYGVKD. Trimming cost V 2 bases and J 2 bases; bases outside gene matches: 5. CDR3 loop: CAISEVTGVPYEQYF. The CDR3 DNA sequence: TGTGCCATCAGTGAGGTGACAGGGGTCCCCTACGAGCAGTACTTC.

This clone was counted at least ten times. The rearrangement uses TRBV28 and TRBJ2-7; D uncertain. CDR3 length equals 13 residues. Between the trimmed V and J ends, which lost 3 bases and 3 bases, there was a span of 9 bases. Per the germline V gene, CDR1 is MDHEN and CDR2 is SYDVKM. CDR3 in amino acids: CASSLGRNYEQYF. DNA for the CDR3: TGTGCCAGCAGTTTGGGCAGAAACTACGAGCAGTACTTC.

With regard to this clone: Other DNA sequences within the sample encode an identical CDR3. The chain joins TRBV7-8 to TRBJ2-1; D remains ambiguous. The CDR3 contains 15 residues. The V end was cut by 5 bases, the J end by 0 bases, with 11 bases between. The V gene's germline CDR1 is SGHVS and CDR2 FQNEAQ. CDR3: CASSPGPSSYNEQFF. In DNA form, the CDR3 reads TGTGCCAGCAGCCCCGGCCCGAGCTCCTACAATGAGCAGTTCTTC.

The chain carries TRBV25-1 and TRBJ1-1; 12 bases fit TRBD1. J lost 3 bases, V lost 1 base, and 6 bases had no gene match. The CDR3 contains 17 residues. Germline V gene sequence: CDR1 MGHDK, CDR2 SYGVNS. CDR3 coding DNA: TGTGCCAGCAGTGAATTGCCCGGGACAGGGGGCCACACTGAAGCTTTCTTT. The encoded protein is CASSELPGTGGHTEAFF.

V is TRBV29-1 and J is TRBJ2-1; 9 nucleotides agree with TRBD2. Trimming at V came to 7 bases and at J to 8 bases, leaving 12 bases not matched to a gene. Germline CDR1 is SQVTM and CDR2 is ANQGSEA. The length of the CDR3 is 14 residues. The CDR3 loop reads CSGIAGVRSDEQFF. The DNA of the CDR3 is TGCAGCGGAATAGCGGGAGTCCGCAGTGATGAGCAGTTCTTC.

CDR3: CASSQDTHGRYF. Written as DNA, the CDR3 is TGTGCCAGCAGCCAAGATACCCACGGACGGTACTTC. The chain couples TRBV4-2 to TRBJ2-7; D is unclear. V lost 0 bases and J lost 12, with 12 bases in between. This CDR3 has 12 amino acids. Germline V CDR1 and CDR2: LGHNA, YNFKEQ.

The rearrangement joins TRBV6-1 to TRBJ2-1; D is perhaps TRBD2 (5 bases). Germline V gene sequence: CDR1 MNHNS, CDR2 SASEGT. Trimming left V 3 bases short and J 1 base short, with 10 bases between. The CDR3 sequence is 15 residues long. CDR3 DNA: TGTGCCAGCAGTGATGGGCTAGCTTCCTACAATGAGCAGTTCTTC. As protein: CASSDGLASYNEQFF.

The chain has TRBV6-5 and TRBJ2-7, with a tentative D call TRBD2 (7 bases). The length of the CDR3 is 14 residues. V dropped 2 bases and J dropped 4 bases, with 12 bases sitting between them. The germline V gene has CDR1 MNHEY and CDR2 SVGAGI. The CDR3 here is CASSYGRGGYEQYF. The CDR3 DNA follows: TGTGCCAGCAGTTACGGGAGGGGGGGGTACGAGCAGTACTTC.

The CDR3 loop is CATKTWETSTDTQYF. CDR3 bases: TGTGCCACGAAGACCTGGGAAACTAGCACAGATACGCAGTATTTT. This rearrangement joins TRBV6-1 to TRBJ2-3; D unresolved. V lost 10 bases, J lost 0 bases, and 17 bases lay in between. The germline V gene has CDR1 MNHNS and CDR2 SASEGT. This CDR3 spans 15 amino acids.

This clone was observed a handful of times. This chain uses TRBV27 with TRBJ2-5; D is unclear. With 2 bases removed from V and 2 bases from J, the gap between germline ends came to 9 bases. Germline V gene lookup returns CDR1 MNHEY and CDR2 SMNVEV (reference sequence). The CDR3 sequence is 14 residues long. CDR3: CASSLLGFQETQYF. Written as DNA, the CDR3 is TGTGCCAGCAGTTTACTAGGGTTTCAAGAGACCCAGTACTTC.

This rearrangement joins TRBV5-6 to TRBJ2-4; 7 nucleotides line up with TRBD2. Germline-derived CDR1 and CDR2 are SGHDT and YYEEEE. CDR3 length equals 16 residues. J was trimmed by 8 bases and V by 3 bases; bases with no gene match: 14. CDR3 residues: CASSSQSGTGADIQYF. In DNA, the CDR3 is TGTGCCAGCAGCTCACAGAGCGGGACCGGAGCGGACATTCAGTACTTC.

On this clone itself: It may be a read error: a sequence one base away is much more abundant. The J gene is TRBJ1-3, the V gene TRBV6-5; no definite D call. With 10 bases removed from V and 2 bases from J, the gap between germline ends came to 6 bases. This CDR3 spans 11 amino acids. CDR1 is MNHEY, CDR2 SVGAGI, per germline. CDR3 DNA: TGTGCCAACGTTACTGGAAACACCATATATTTT. Its translation is CANVTGNTIYF.

The chain combines TRBV6-5 with TRBJ2-1; D is perhaps TRBD2 (5 bases). The CDR3 runs to 16 residues. V lost 0 bases to trimming and J lost 7 bases, with 16 bases between them. CDR1 MNHEY and CDR2 SVGAGI come from the germline V gene. Written as DNA, the CDR3 is TGTGCCAGCAGTTACTCGAATCTGGAGGTTATGAATGAGCAGTTCTTC. This translates into CASSYSNLEVMNEQFF.

The V call is TRBV9, the J call TRBJ2-3, with D unresolved. This CDR3 contains 13 residues. Germline loops: CDR1 SGDLS, CDR2 YYNGEE. Trimming took off 0 bases at V and 2 bases at J, with 4 bases between the two ends. CDR3 sequence (DNA): TGTGCCAGCAGCGTAGGCTTCACAGATACGCAGTATTTT. Its protein product is CASSVGFTDTQYF.